The present T cell receptor beta chain was sequenced within a study of T cells in Graves' hyperthyroidism and ophthalmopathy. This clonotype was picked up a small number of times. RNA transcripts served as the template for amplifying TCR beta CDR3 regions. Researchers ran a first-round RT-PCR on the TCR CDR3 using the HTBI primer set. TCRdb recomputed calls from the multiplex PCR reads with MiXCR, one row per CDR3 protein. The sample carries 700,000 to 950,000 distinct CDR3 sequences, 30% to 40% recorded once. The CDR3 extends over 13 amino acids. V gave up 6 bases and J gave up 3 bases, with 12 bases separating them. Germline V gene data show CDR1 as SGHAT and CDR2 as FQNNGV.

Specimen: blood. This TCR was recovered from a middle-aged woman with Graves' hyperthyroidism. V is TRBV11-2 and J is TRBJ2-7, with D maybe TRBD2 (7 bases). Written as DNA, the CDR3 is TGTGCCAGCAGAAAGGGGGGGGGCTACGAGCAGTACTTC. It translates to CASRKGGGYEQYF.